This TCR beta chain was captured by sequencing in a study of T cell repertoires in ileal Crohn's disease. General study findings and limits: Active smokers at surgery had more clonal expansions than non-smokers.

Trimming took off 0 bases at V and 0 bases at J, with 15 bases between the two ends. CDR1 is SGHDT, CDR2 YYEEEE, per germline. The CDR3 spans 17 residues. Generated by immunoSEQ multiplex PCR, the TCRdb table keeps only in-frame clones and is missing some. The sample has around 15,000 clones, around 65% seen once. On this clone itself: The antigen remains undetermined.

This rearrangement joins TRBV5-6 to TRBJ1-2; D is undetermined. Sequenced material: ileal tissue. The sequence derives from an adult with Crohn's disease. The CDR3, as DNA: TGTGCCAGCAGCTTGGCGGGTTCGGGGTCCGCTAACTATGGCTACACCTTC. It translates to CASSLAGSGSANYGYTF.